Given below is one TCR beta chain in context. Construction of the TCRbeta library involved unique molecular identifiers. In TCRdb, the PCR reads were re-called with MiXCR into one record per CDR3 protein. Seen here are approximately 980,000 distinct CDR3 sequences, under 30% observed once, and the top ten hold 28%. The data derive from a study of T-cell reconstitution after alpha-beta-depleted transplantation in children. Germline loops: CDR1 DFQATT, CDR2 SNEGSKA (reference sequence). CDR3 length: 15 residues. After removal of 3 bases from V and 4 bases from J, the junction contained 8 bases not matched to a gene.

J is TRBJ2-1 and V is TRBV20-1; 8 bases are a match to TRBD1. The specimen comprised PBMCs, mostly from graft donor cells, sampled 360 days after TCRalphabeta/CD19-depleted stem cell transplant. This TCR derives from a boy less than two years old who had a stem cell transplant for SCID, so the T cells may come from the graft donor. This CDR3 reads CSARDRVERYNEQFF. As DNA, the CDR3 is TGCAGTGCTAGGGACAGGGTAGAGAGGTACAATGAGCAGTTCTTC.